Included here is one T cell receptor (beta chain) sequence, with context. This entry belongs to a study of T cells after yellow fever vaccination. Template switching with 5'RACE generated the TCR cDNA and added a universal primer site and UMIs. Each CDR3 protein gets one entry after TCRdb re-called the 5' RACE reads with MiXCR. In the table there are some 300,000 distinct CDR3 sequences, 7.5% to 9% of which are singletons. The trim removed 8 bases at V and 7 bases at J, leaving 12 bases unmatched. CDR3 length equals 15 residues. Germline V CDR1 and CDR2: SGHTA, FQGNSA. The specimen was CD4+ T cells sorted from PBMCs, collected 5 days after the yellow fever booster vaccination. The sequence came from a man between 18 and 29 years old who received the YFV17D yellow fever vaccine. The V gene is TRBV7-2, the J gene TRBJ1-2; 11 nucleotides match TRBD1. CDR3 coding DNA: TGTGCCAGCGGGTCCGGGACAGGGGGGACGGGTGGCTACACCTTC. Translating it yields CASGSGTGGTGGYTF.